Following are 30 T cell receptor beta chains from one sample sequenced in a study of blood T cell repertoires in COVID-19. Repertoires were generated with immunoSEQ multiplex PCR, while TCRdb's copy carries only in-frame clones and drops some. Among about 130,000 clones listed, around 83% were seen once. Sequencing was carried out using peripheral blood. These TCRs come from a man aged 40-55 years with active or convalescent COVID-19.

Only one count was recorded for this clone. The V gene is TRBV7-3, the J gene TRBJ2-3; 12 bases are shared with TRBD2. Germline V gene data show CDR1 as SGHTA and CDR2 as FQGTGA. V lost 2 bases to trimming and J lost 5 bases; unmatched junction nucleotides: 5. The CDR3 is made up of 16 amino acids. CDR3 nucleotide sequence: TGTGCCAGCAGCTTAGCTAGCGGGGGGGCCGAAGATACGCAGTATTTT. Protein sequence: CASSLASGGAEDTQYF. Based on the CDR3 plus reference TRBV7-3 and TRBJ2-3, the full variable domain is GAGVSQTPSNKVTEKGKYVELRCDPISGHTALYWYRQSLGQGPEFLIYFQGTGAADDSGLPNDRFFAVRPEGSVSTLKIQRTERGDSAVYLCASSLASGGAEDTQYFGPGTRLTVL.

CDR3: CASRGAGETQYF. The DNA for the CDR3 is TGTGCCAGTAGAGGGGCCGGAGAGACCCAGTACTTC. The chain couples TRBV19 to TRBJ2-5; perhaps TRBD1 as D (5 bases). The ends were cut back, 6 bases at V and 4 bases at J, with 9 bases in the middle. The CDR3 totals 12 residues. The germline CDR1 and CDR2 sequences are LNHDA and SQIVND (reference sequence).

The CDR3 nucleotides are TGCGCCAGCAGCGGTGGGGGACAGCAAGAGACCCAGTACTTC. Its protein product is CASSGGGQQETQYF. V and J are TRBV5-1 and TRBJ2-5; 7 bases match TRBD1. The ends lost 4 bases at V and 2 bases at J; junction bases unmatched: 5. The germline V gene encodes CDR1 SGHRS and CDR2 YFSETQ. This CDR3 contains 14 residues.

The J gene is TRBJ1-1, the V gene TRBV11-2; 10 positions agree with TRBD1. The CDR3 is 16 amino acids. Per the germline V gene, CDR1 is SGHAT and CDR2 is FQNNGV. V dropped 4 bases and J dropped 5; count of bases not matched to a gene: 10. CDR3 residues: CASSYLTGGRKTEAFF. CDR3 in DNA: TGTGCCAGCAGCTACCTGACAGGGGGCAGGAAAACTGAAGCTTTCTTT.

This sequence joins TRBV9 and TRBJ2-3, with TRBD2 matching 7 bases. CDR1 is SGDLS, CDR2 YYNGEE, per germline. The CDR3 has 15 amino acids. V dropped 4 bases and J dropped 0; count of bases not matched to a gene: 5. The CDR3 is CASSRGERSTDTQYF. The CDR3, as DNA: TGTGCCAGCAGCCGGGGGGAGAGGAGCACAGATACGCAGTATTTT.

This sequence joins TRBV6-2 or TRBV6-3 and TRBJ2-2; 10 bases fit TRBD2. The CDR3 runs 17 residues. The ends lost 5 bases at V and 6 bases at J; junction bases unmatched: 12. In germline, CDR1 is MNHEY, CDR2 SVGEGT. The CDR3 loop reads CASSHPAGGQFSGELFF. The DNA for the CDR3 is TGTGCCAGCAGTCACCCAGCGGGGGGGCAGTTTTCCGGGGAGCTGTTTTTT.

The chain links TRBV3-1 (or the pseudogene TRBV3-2) to TRBJ2-3; 7 bases map to TRBD2. J was trimmed by 4 bases and V by 4 bases; bases with no gene match: 5. The CDR3 is 14 amino acids. The germline CDR1 and CDR2 sequences are LGHDT and YNNKEL (reference sequence). CDR3 region: CASSLAGRADTQYF. For the CDR3, the DNA is TGTGCCAGCAGCCTGGCGGGGAGGGCAGATACGCAGTATTTT.

V and J are TRBV7-2 and TRBJ1-4; 8 bases align to TRBD1. Germline V gene lookup returns CDR1 SGHTA and CDR2 FQGNSA. This CDR3 has 13 amino acids. The V segment lost 10 bases and the J segment 8 bases; nucleotides outside the gene matches: 9. CDR3 sequence reads: CATQTGGSEKLFF. The CDR3 DNA follows: TGTGCCACCCAAACAGGGGGTTCGGAAAAACTGTTTTTT.

The V gene is TRBV27, the J gene TRBJ2-7; D may be TRBD2 (5 bases). The germline gives CDR1 MNHEY, CDR2 SMNVEV (reference sequence). The V and J ends lost 6 bases and 3 bases respectively, with 18 bases between them. The CDR3 runs 15 residues. The CDR3 coding sequence is TGTGCCAGCAGCCCGAGGGTGGCGCCGGGCTACGAGCAGTACTTC. Amino acid sequence: CASSPRVAPGYEQYF.

The J gene is TRBJ1-1, the V gene TRBV30, with no clear D. The V end was cut by 1 base, the J end by 0 bases, with 9 bases between. Germline loops: CDR1 GTSNPN, CDR2 SVGIG (reference sequence). This CDR3 comprises 14 residues. CDR3 in amino acids: CAWSAGFLNTEAFF. CDR3 DNA sequence: TGTGCCTGGAGTGCAGGATTTCTGAACACTGAAGCTTTCTTT.

The chain links TRBV4-3 to TRBJ2-5, with TRBD2 matching over 10 bases. Germline lookup yields CDR1 LGHNA and CDR2 YSLEER. The CDR3 sequence is 16 residues long. J gave up 5 bases and V 5 bases, and 11 bases lay outside the gene matches. The CDR3, as DNA: TGCGCCAGCAGCACCCGAGCGGGGGGGCCCCAGGAGACCCAGTACTTC. Protein sequence: CASSTRAGGPQETQYF.

J is TRBJ2-2 and V is TRBV5-4; 12 nucleotides align to TRBD2. Germline trimming cut 2 bases from V and 10 bases from J; bases unmatched to any gene: 6. The CDR3 has 15 residues. The V gene's germline CDR1 is SGHNT and CDR2 YYREEE (reference sequence). CDR3 in DNA: TGTGCCAGCAGCTTCCCTAGCGGGGGGGGGTCGGAGCTGTTTTTT. It encodes CASSFPSGGGSELFF.

The chain employs TRBV11-2 and TRBJ1-5; tentative D call: TRBD1 (6 bases). CDR3 length: 15 residues. Germline V gene sequence: CDR1 SGHAT, CDR2 FQNNGV. Trimming took off 1 base at V and 4 bases at J, with 11 bases between the two ends. CDR3 coding DNA: TGTGCCAGCAGCTTAGGTGGGGACACAAATCAGCCCCAGCATTTT. Translation: CASSLGGDTNQPQHF.

The CDR3: CASSRDENQPQHF. CDR3 nucleotides: TGTGCCAGCAGCCGGGATGAAAATCAGCCCCAGCATTTT. This rearrangement joins TRBV11-1 to TRBJ1-5; D gene ambiguous. The CDR3 is 13 amino acids. In germline, CDR1 is SGHAT, CDR2 FQDESV (reference sequence). The V end lost 5 bases, the J end lost 4 bases, and 9 bases lay between the germline ends.

The rearrangement uses TRBV5-1 and TRBJ2-1; the D is unclear. The germline CDR1 and CDR2 sequences are SGHRS and YFSETQ. This CDR3 region has 16 residues. Trimming left V 0 bases short and J 0 bases short, with 10 bases between. The CDR3 coding sequence is TGCGCCAGCAGCTTGGGGGCGACGAGCTCCTACAATGAGCAGTTCTTC. Translating it yields CASSLGATSSYNEQFF.

This clone was recorded once. The chain has TRBV6-5 and TRBJ1-2; D is uncertain. Trimming removed 6 bases at V and 7 bases at J, with 18 bases between. The CDR3 extends over 14 amino acids. From germline, CDR1 is MNHEY and CDR2 SVGAGI. CDR3: CASSQTGGDAGYTF. In DNA form, the CDR3 reads TGTGCCAGCAGCCAAACGGGAGGCGATGCTGGCTACACCTTC.

The V call is TRBV3-1 (or the pseudogene TRBV3-2), the J call TRBJ1-6; D gene ambiguous. Germline V CDR1 and CDR2: LGHDT, YNNKEL (reference sequence). This CDR3 contains 14 residues. Between the trimmed V and J ends, which lost 3 bases and 9 bases, there was a span of 12 bases. The CDR3 region has the DNA TGTGCCAGCAGCCACGGAACCGGGATTTCACCCCTCCACTTT. It encodes CASSHGTGISPLHF.

This sequence joins TRBV7-9 and TRBJ1-4; tentative D call: TRBD1 (5 bases). The germline V gene has CDR1 SEHNR and CDR2 FQNEAQ (reference sequence). V was shortened by 1 base and J by 4 bases, with 7 bases between the two germline ends. The CDR3 loop spans 14 amino acids. The CDR3 loop is CASSLEGLNEKLFF. The CDR3 DNA reads as TGTGCCAGCAGCTTAGAGGGGCTTAATGAAAAACTGTTTTTT.

V is TRBV18 and J is TRBJ1-6; 8 positions agree with TRBD1. The trim removed 6 bases at V and 7 bases at J, leaving 8 bases unmatched. CDR3 length: 15 amino acids. Germline V gene lookup returns CDR1 KGHSH and CDR2 LQKENI. The CDR3 protein is CASSSDRGNNSPLHF. In nucleotides, the CDR3 is TGTGCCAGCTCTAGCGACAGGGGAAACAATTCACCCCTCCACTTT.

The chain carries TRBV27 and TRBJ2-1; a possible D gene is TRBD2 (7 bases). The V and J ends lost 5 bases and 6 bases respectively, with 17 bases between them. Germline loops: CDR1 MNHEY, CDR2 SMNVEV (reference sequence). The CDR3 runs to 15 residues. The CDR3: CASSPGVRGVNEQFF. The CDR3 DNA reads as TGTGCCAGCAGTCCAGGGGTCCGGGGGGTCAATGAGCAGTTCTTC.

In regard to this clone: The same CDR3 also results from other DNA sequences found in this sample. J is TRBJ1-5 and V is TRBV6-1; D possibly corresponds to TRBD1 (5 bases). The CDR3 loop spans 13 amino acids. V gave up 1 base and J gave up 7 bases, with 8 bases separating them. Per the germline V gene, CDR1 is MNHNS and CDR2 is SASEGT. CDR3 sequence: CASSEGWGQPQHF. The CDR3 DNA is TGTGCCAGCAGTGAAGGGTGGGGCCAGCCCCAGCATTTT.

This chain joins TRBV3-1 (or the pseudogene TRBV3-2) and TRBJ2-1; D is uncertain. CDR1 and CDR2 from the germline V gene are LGHDT and YNNKEL (reference sequence). The CDR3 totals 11 residues. The ends were cut back, 8 bases at V and 4 bases at J, with 6 bases in the middle. Here the CDR3 DNA reads TGTGCCAGCTCTAAATACAATGAGCAGTTCTTC. It is translated as CASSKYNEQFF.

This chain joins TRBV7-3 and TRBJ2-5; TRBD2 aligns across 8 bases. Germline V lookup: CDR1 SGHTA, CDR2 FQGTGA. This CDR3 has 15 amino acids. Trimming took 5 bases from V and 5 from J; bases not matched to a gene: 10. The CDR3 bases are TGTGCCAGCAGCCTTACAAGCGGGGGAGGTGAGACCCAGTACTTC. It specifies CASSLTSGGGETQYF.

The genes are TRBV5-4 and TRBJ1-1; the D gene is possibly TRBD1 (6 bases). With 0 bases removed from V and 2 bases from J, the gap between germline ends came to 11 bases. This CDR3 is built from 15 residues. The germline gives CDR1 SGHNT, CDR2 YYREEE (reference sequence). As DNA, the CDR3 is TGTGCCAGCAGCTTGGCCGGGACACCCAACACTGAAGCTTTCTTT. It encodes CASSLAGTPNTEAFF.

The genes are TRBV2 and TRBJ2-3, with TRBD2 identical over 10 bases. The CDR3 has 17 residues. V shed 6 bases, J shed 0 bases, and the junction held 9 bases outside the gene matches. Germline lookup yields CDR1 SNHLY and CDR2 FYNNEI. CDR3 sequence: CASRRWLAGASTDTQYF. The CDR3 DNA sequence: TGTGCCAGCAGAAGATGGCTAGCGGGGGCAAGCACAGATACGCAGTATTTT.

The genes are TRBV6-5 and TRBJ2-7; D might be TRBD1 (5 bases). Germline V gene lookup returns CDR1 MNHEY and CDR2 SVGAGI. The CDR3 sequence is 15 residues long. The V end lost 0 bases, the J end lost 3 bases, and 12 bases lay between the germline ends. The CDR3 nucleotides are TGTGCCAGCAGTTACTCGAGTGACAGAGTCTACGAGCAGTACTTC. Translated, it gives CASSYSSDRVYEQYF.

The chain uses TRBV5-1 and TRBJ2-2; TRBD1 matches at 10 bases. This CDR3 comprises 16 residues. Germline CDR1 and CDR2: SGHRS and YFSETQ. Trimming removed 4 bases from V and 4 bases from J; junction bases left unmatched: 7. CDR3 in DNA: TGCGCCAGCAGCCTGGGACAGGGGAAAGTCACCGGGGAGCTGTTTTTT. It encodes CASSLGQGKVTGELFF.

The chain links TRBV6-5 to TRBJ2-1; TRBD1 is a possible D gene (5 bases). Per germline, CDR1 MNHEY and CDR2 SVGAGI. CDR3 size: 14 residues. Between the trimmed V and J ends, which lost 2 bases and 3 bases, there was a span of 8 bases. CDR3 sequence (DNA): TGTGCCAGCAGTTACCGGACAAGCTACAATGAGCAGTTCTTC. This sequence encodes CASSYRTSYNEQFF.

The gene calls are TRBV21-1 and TRBJ1-3. TRBV21-1 is deemed a pseudogene. CDR3 length: 13 amino acids. CDR3 sequence reads: CATDWSSGNTIYF. The CDR3 coding sequence is TGTGCCACCGACTGGAGCTCTGGAAACACCATATATTTT.

V and J are TRBV19 and TRBJ2-7, with no clear D. The CDR3 sequence is 17 residues long. Trimming took off 5 bases at V and 2 bases at J, with 22 bases between the two ends. Germline V lookup: CDR1 LNHDA, CDR2 SQIVND (reference sequence). This CDR3 is CASSPSWVAAQTYEQYF. The CDR3 bases are TGTGCCAGTAGTCCAAGTTGGGTTGCAGCGCAAACCTACGAGCAGTACTTC.